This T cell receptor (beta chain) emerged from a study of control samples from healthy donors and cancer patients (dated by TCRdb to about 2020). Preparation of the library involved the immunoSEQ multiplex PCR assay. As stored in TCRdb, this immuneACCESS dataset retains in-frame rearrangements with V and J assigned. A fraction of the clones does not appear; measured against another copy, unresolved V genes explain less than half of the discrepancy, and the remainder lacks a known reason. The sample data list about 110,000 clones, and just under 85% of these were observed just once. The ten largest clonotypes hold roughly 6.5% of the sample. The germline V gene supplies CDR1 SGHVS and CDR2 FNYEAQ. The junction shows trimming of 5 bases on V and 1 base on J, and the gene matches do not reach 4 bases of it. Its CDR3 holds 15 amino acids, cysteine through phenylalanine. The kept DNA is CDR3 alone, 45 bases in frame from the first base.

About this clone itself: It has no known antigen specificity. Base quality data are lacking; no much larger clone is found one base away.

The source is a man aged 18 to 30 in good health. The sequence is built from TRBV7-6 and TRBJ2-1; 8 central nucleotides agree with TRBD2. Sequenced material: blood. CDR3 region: CASSPLAGSYNEQFF. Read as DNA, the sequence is TGTGCCAGCAGCCCATTAGCGGGGTCCTACAATGAGCAGTTCTTC.